A selection of T cell receptor beta chains follows, all from one sample in a study of blood T cell repertoires in COVID-19. Here immunoSEQ multiplex PCR was the method, and the copy in TCRdb shows in-frame clones only, minus some. The table shows 300,000 to 350,000 clones, with over 75% occurring only once. Sequencing input: PBMCs or T cells enriched from blood (not recorded which). All receptors derive from a woman in her 30s who had recovered from COVID-19. Both conserved end residues are trimmed from each CDR3. Each record gives: D gene, CDR3 length, J gene, V gene, CDR3 protein. A D gene is named only where the DNA matches it firmly.

D: .
length: 11
J: TRBJ1-2
V: TRBV10-3
CDR3: AISESEGTGYT

D: .
length: 12
J: TRBJ1-2
V: TRBV5-1
CDR3: ASSLGDTDYGYT

D: TRBD2
length: 13
J: TRBJ2-1
V: TRBV7-9
CDR3: ASSFIAGGMSEQF

D: .
length: 12
J: TRBJ2-3
V: TRBV7-9
CDR3: ASSFSDSTDTQY

D: .
length: 11
J: TRBJ2-1
V: TRBV2
CDR3: ASNPPVRGEQF

D: TRBD2
length: 13
J: TRBJ2-7
V: TRBV4-3
CDR3: ASSHRRGGGGEQY

D: .
length: 11
J: TRBJ2-7
V: TRBV11-2
CDR3: ASSLAPGYEQY

D: .
length: 12
J: TRBJ1-1
V: TRBV30
CDR3: AWSIKKTNTEAF

D: TRBD1
length: 11
J: TRBJ1-2
V: TRBV10-3
CDR3: AISAGGRYGYT

D: .
length: 14
J: TRBJ1-2
V: TRBV2
CDR3: ASSEATGPVNYGYT

D: .
length: 14
J: TRBJ1-4
V: TRBV28
CDR3: ASSLFGAGQMEKLF

D: .
length: 12
J: TRBJ1-5
V: TRBV6-5
CDR3: ASRGAAGNQPQH

D: .
length: 12
J: TRBJ1-5
V: TRBV9
CDR3: ASSAGGSNQPQH

D: TRBD2
length: 15
J: TRBJ2-2
V: TRBV6-2/TRBV6-3
CDR3: ASSYTGGVDYTGELF

D: .
length: 13
J: TRBJ2-1
V: TRBV2
CDR3: ASSPRLELNNEQF

D: TRBD1
length: 11
J: TRBJ1-1
V: TRBV27
CDR3: ASSLDRATEAF

D: TRBD1
length: 12
J: TRBJ2-3
V: TRBV19
CDR3: ASTLDRGTDTQY

D: .
length: 10
J: TRBJ1-1
V: TRBV10-3
CDR3: ASKTGNTEAF

D: .
length: 12
J: TRBJ2-3
V: TRBV5-6
CDR3: ASSLGLRTDTQY

D: TRBD2
length: 17
J: TRBJ2-2
V: TRBV3-1/TRBV3-2
CDR3: ASSPTPWAGGTNTGELF

D: .
length: 15
J: TRBJ2-3
V: TRBV24-1
CDR3: ATSASPAQGNTDTQY

D: TRBD1
length: 15
J: TRBJ1-1
V: TRBV5-1
CDR3: ASSSGQGGQSFTEAF

D: TRBD1
length: 12
J: TRBJ1-2
V: TRBV24-1
CDR3: ATSDSRTGKGYT

D: .
length: 13
J: TRBJ1-4
V: TRBV6-5
CDR3: ASRRGGYSVEKLF

D: TRBD1
length: 12
J: TRBJ1-2
V: TRBV28
CDR3: ASQGTGRDYGYT

D: .
length: 13
J: TRBJ2-7
V: TRBV20-1
CDR3: SASRGPIQSSEQY

D: TRBD2
length: 14
J: TRBJ2-3
V: TRBV24-1
CDR3: ATSESSGVGTDTQY

D: .
length: 11
J: TRBJ1-1
V: TRBV4-1
CDR3: ASRWTANTEAF

D: .
length: 12
J: TRBJ1-4
V: TRBV7-2
CDR3: ASGRGTPDEKLF

D: .
length: 12
J: TRBJ1-1
V: TRBV7-2
CDR3: ASSSRGMNTEAF